This TCR beta chain was profiled in a study of T-cell reconstitution after alpha-beta-depleted transplantation in children. The CDR3 length is 21 residues. V was shortened by 3 bases and J by 8 bases, with 34 bases between the two germline ends. The germline V gene has CDR1 LNHDA and CDR2 SQIVND (reference sequence). Unique molecular identifiers were incorporated during preparation of the TCRbeta library. In TCRdb, the PCR reads were re-called with MiXCR into one record per CDR3 protein. This sample carries about half a million distinct CDR3 sequences, roughly an eighth of them seen once, and the ten largest clones take around 5.6%.

The chain has TRBV19 and TRBJ1-4; possible D gene TRBD1, 5 bases. The receptor's source is a human donor who donated a stem cell graft to a child with combined immunodeficiency. The material sequenced was PBMCs from the stem cell graft donor, taken from the stem cell graft. The CDR3 spells CASSMAPGREGLTGTGEKLFF. CDR3 nucleotides: TGTGCCAGTAGTATGGCCCCCGGCAGGGAGGGCCTCACAGGCACAGGAGAAAAACTGTTTTTT.